The rows below give T cell receptor beta chains drawn from one sample of a study of T cell repertoires in cytomegalovirus infection. TCRdb re-called the reads with MiXCR, one entry per CDR3 protein. This sample has a few hundred thousand distinct CDR3 sequences; about 30% occur once, and the top ten carry under 15%. The specimen sequenced was PBMCs. The receptors here all came from a human donor in good health (CMV status not recorded). Some clones in this sample may be carry-over from other donors' samples. Each CDR3 is given with its conserved first and last residue. D genes are given only for firm matches. Rows may omit the clone size; those that give it use once, few, many or a size class.

j_call | d_call | v_call | cdr3_length | clone_size | cdr3_aa | cdr3_nt
TRBJ1-2 | NA | TRBV12-3/TRBV12-4 | 13 | many | CASSLGQRDGYTF | TGTGCCAGCAGTTTAGGACAGAGAGATGGCTACACCTTC
TRBJ2-1 | TRBD2 | TRBV10-3 | 15 | NA | CAISGLAGEVGEQFF | TGTGCCATCAGTGGTCTGGCGGGAGAAGTTGGTGAGCAGTTCTTC
TRBJ1-2 | NA | TRBV20-1 | 13 | NA | CSARLQGWNGYTF | TGCAGTGCTAGGTTGCAGGGATGGAATGGCTACACCTTC
TRBJ1-2 | NA | TRBV6-2/TRBV6-3 | 14 | NA | CASSYSLANYGYTF | TGTGCCAGCAGTTACTCGTTGGCTAACTATGGCTACACCTTC
TRBJ2-6 | NA | TRBV4-1 | 19 | NA | CASSQDSGLDAPGANVLTF | TGCGCCAGCAGCCAAGATTCCGGGCTAGATGCACCTGGGGCCAACGTCCTGACTTTC
TRBJ2-7 | TRBD2 | TRBV4-1 | 14 | NA | CASSQGLAGTEQYF | TGCGCCAGCAGCCAGGGACTAGCGGGGACCGAGCAGTACTTC
TRBJ2-5 | TRBD1 | TRBV24-1 | 15 | NA | CATSDSGGIEETQYF | TGTGCCACCAGTGATTCAGGGGGCATCGAAGAGACCCAGTACTTC
TRBJ1-1 | NA | TRBV29-1 | 14 | few | CSVEGEGMNTEAFF | TGCAGCGTTGAAGGGGAGGGGATGAACACTGAAGCTTTCTTT
TRBJ2-3 | TRBD2 | TRBV7-8 | 16 | many | CASSLTGLAVRGTQYF | TGTGCCAGCAGCTTAACGGGACTAGCGGTTAGGGGGACGCAGTATTTT
TRBJ1-2 | NA | TRBV7-2 | 17 | many | CASSQQGPLLDNYGYTF | TGTGCCAGCAGCCAACAGGGCCCCCTCTTGGATAACTATGGCTACACCTTC
TRBJ2-2 | NA | TRBV11-2 | 16 | many | CASSPIKTAGPGELFF | TGTGCCAGCAGCCCAATAAAGACGGCCGGCCCAGGGGAGCTGTTTTTT
TRBJ2-7 | NA | TRBV3-1 | 14 | once | CASSQLGYHYEQYF | TGTGCCAGCAGCCAACTCGGCTACCACTACGAGCAGTACTTC
TRBJ2-2 | TRBD1 | TRBV19 | 15 | NA | CASSTQGTGTGELFF | TGTGCCAGTAGTACACAGGGGACGGGCACCGGGGAGCTGTTTTTT
TRBJ2-1 | NA | TRBV7-9 | 19 | many | CASSTNPVGIGVMRNEQFF | TGTGCCAGCAGCACGAACCCCGTTGGGATAGGGGTGATGAGAAATGAGCAGTTCTTC
TRBJ2-3 | TRBD2 | TRBV28 | 16 | NA | CASSLSTSGSGHTQYF | TGTGCCAGCAGCCTATCGACTAGCGGGAGTGGTCATACGCAGTATTTT
TRBJ1-2 | TRBD1 | TRBV19 | 17 | few | CASIGRLGDRASGGYTF | TGTGCCAGTATCGGTCGGCTGGGGGACAGGGCCTCTGGTGGCTACACCTTC
TRBJ2-7 | TRBD2 | TRBV6-2/TRBV6-3 | 15 | few | CASSHPRGGPPEQYF | TGTGCCAGCAGTCATCCTAGGGGAGGGCCTCCCGAGCAGTACTTC
TRBJ2-3 | TRBD2 | TRBV20-1 | 15 | NA | CSAPRTSGSPDTQYF | TGCAGTGCACCTCGGACTAGCGGGAGTCCAGATACGCAGTATTTT
TRBJ1-2 | NA | TRBV5-1 | 14 | few | CASSLTADSYGYTF | TGCGCCAGCAGCTTGACAGCTGATTCCTATGGCTACACCTTC
TRBJ2-1 | TRBD1 | TRBV7-2 | 15 | NA | CASSNRQGLYNEQFF | TGTGCCAGCAGCAACCGACAGGGCTTGTACAATGAGCAGTTCTTC
TRBJ1-1 | NA | TRBV3-1 | 15 | NA | CASSQDLGTNTEAFF | TGTGCCAGCAGCCAAGATCTGGGAACGAACACTGAAGCTTTCTTT
TRBJ1-5 | TRBD1 | TRBV11-2 | 17 | NA | CASSLGQGLGEGQPQHF | TGTGCCAGCAGCCTTGGACAGGGACTTGGAGAGGGGCAGCCCCAGCATTTT
TRBJ1-1 | NA | TRBV12-3/TRBV12-4 | 14 | many | CASSAGGMNTEAFF | TGTGCCAGCTCCGCGGGGGGCATGAACACTGAAGCTTTCTTT
TRBJ1-3 | TRBD1 | TRBV7-2 | 15 | many | CASSLQGAQGNTIYF | TGTGCCAGCAGCTTGCAGGGGGCTCAAGGAAACACCATATATTTT
TRBJ2-7 | TRBD2 | TRBV5-3 | 16 | NA | CASSPGLAGVNNEQYF | TGTGCCAGCAGCCCGGGACTAGCGGGAGTAAACAACGAGCAGTACTTC
TRBJ1-4 | TRBD1 | TRBV4-3 | 13 | few | CASSQSDRAKLFF | TGCGCCAGCAGCCAATCGGACAGGGCGAAACTGTTTTTT
TRBJ2-1 | NA | TRBV6-5 | 15 | many | CASSYGPYPLDEQFF | TGTGCCAGCAGTTACGGGCCTTACCCCTTGGATGAGCAGTTCTTC
TRBJ1-1 | NA | TRBV12-3/TRBV12-4 | 12 | NA | CASSPEGSEAFF | TGTGCCAGCAGTCCCGAGGGTAGTGAAGCTTTCTTT
TRBJ1-1 | TRBD1 | TRBV7-2 | 16 | many | CASSLFSTGKGTEAFF | TGTGCCAGCAGCCTTTTTTCGACAGGGAAGGGCACTGAAGCTTTCTTT